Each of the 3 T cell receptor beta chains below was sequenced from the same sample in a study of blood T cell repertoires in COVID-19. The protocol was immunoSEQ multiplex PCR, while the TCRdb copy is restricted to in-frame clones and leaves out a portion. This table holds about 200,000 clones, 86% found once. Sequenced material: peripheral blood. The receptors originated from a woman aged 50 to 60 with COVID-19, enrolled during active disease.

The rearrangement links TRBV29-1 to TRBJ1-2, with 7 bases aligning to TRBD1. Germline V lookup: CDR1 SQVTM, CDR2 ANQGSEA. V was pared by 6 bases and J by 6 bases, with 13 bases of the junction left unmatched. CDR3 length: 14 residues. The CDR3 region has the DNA TGCAGCGTGCCGACAGGGTTAGTAGCCGATGGCTACACCTTC. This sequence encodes CSVPTGLVADGYTF.

The CDR3 region has the DNA TGTGCCAGTCGGGACAGGGGTGGCTACGAGCAGTACTTC. It codes for CASRDRGGYEQYF. The V call is TRBV19, the J call TRBJ2-7; 10 bases are shared with TRBD1. Germline CDR1 reads LNHDA; CDR2 reads SQIVND (reference sequence). The CDR3 contains 13 residues. J was trimmed by 3 bases and V by 8 bases; bases with no gene match: 4.

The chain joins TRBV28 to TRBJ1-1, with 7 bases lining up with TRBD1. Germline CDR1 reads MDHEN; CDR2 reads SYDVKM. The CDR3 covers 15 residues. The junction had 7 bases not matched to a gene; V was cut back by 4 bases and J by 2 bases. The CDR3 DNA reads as TGTGCCAGCAGTTCAGGGGGAAAGTATAACACTGAAGCTTTCTTT. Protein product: CASSSGGKYNTEAFF.